One sample yielded the 27 T cell receptor beta chains listed below, sequenced in a study of T cell clones after liver transplantation. Data came from immunoSEQ multiplex PCR; TCRdb stores just in-frame clones and leaves some out. The sample records more than 100,000 clones, approximately 79% being singletons. The sample was CD4+ T cells from blood, taken approximately 4 years after liver transplant. These receptor sequences come from a human patient who received a liver transplant. Some of the T cells may derive from the graft donor.

This sequence joins TRBV18 and TRBJ2-7; no reliable D call. Trimming took 3 bases from V and 4 from J, leaving 7 bases between them. The CDR3 sequence is 12 residues long. Germline CDR1 and CDR2: KGHSH and LQKENI. CDR3 nucleotides: TGTGCCAGCTCACCCCAGCAGTACGAGCAGTACTTC. Its protein is CASSPQQYEQYF. The full variable domain, completed using reference TRBV18 and TRBJ2-7, is NAGVMQNPRHLVRRRGQEARLRCSPMKGHSHVYWYRQLPEEGLKFMVYLQKENIIDESGMPKERFSAEFPKEGPSILRIQQVVRGDSAAYFCASSPQQYEQYFGPGTRLTVT.

This chain joins TRBV7-2 and TRBJ2-2; TRBD2 matches at 10 bases. With 4 bases clipped from V and 0 bases from J, the junction kept 8 bases outside the gene matches. Per the germline V gene, CDR1 is SGHTA and CDR2 is FQGNSA. The length of the CDR3 is 18 residues. The CDR3 DNA reads as TGTGCCAGCAGCTACTCTAGCGGGGGAGGGTCGAACACCGGGGAGCTGTTTTTT. Translation gives CASSYSSGGGSNTGELFF.

The chain uses TRBV7-8 and TRBJ2-7, with 13 bases fitting TRBD2. Germline CDR1 SGHVS, CDR2 FQNEAQ. V was clipped by 2 bases and J by 7 bases; unmatched bases: 8. CDR3 length: 16 amino acids. The CDR3, as DNA: TGTGCCAGCAGCTTACATGGACTAGCGGGAGTAAGTGAGCAGTACTTC. Translated: CASSLHGLAGVSEQYF. The whole variable domain, filled in from reference TRBV7-8 and TRBJ2-7, reads GAGVSQSPRYKVAKRGQDVALRCDPISGHVSLFWYQQALGQGPEFLTYFQNEAQLDKSGLPSDRFFAERPEGSVSTLKIQRTQQEDSAVYLCASSLHGLAGVSEQYFGPGTRLTVT.

This clone was picked up one time. The V gene is TRBV2, the J gene TRBJ2-2; the D gene is possibly TRBD2 (5 bases). Trimming left V 11 bases short and J 1 base short, with 14 bases between. This CDR3 is 14 amino acids long. CDR1 is SNHLY, CDR2 FYNNEI, per germline. The CDR3 protein is CAGRSGLNTGELFF. CDR3 DNA: TGTGCCGGAAGAAGCGGACTGAACACCGGGGAGCTGTTTTTT.

The chain employs TRBV6-4 and TRBJ2-2; D is tentatively TRBD1 or TRBD2 (5 bases each). Trimming shortened V by 3 bases and J by 1 base, and 12 bases separated the two germline ends. Germline CDR1 and CDR2: MRHNA and SNTAGT. CDR3 length: 16 residues. This CDR3 reads CASSEAGTVNTGELFF. The CDR3 DNA reads TGTGCCAGCAGTGAAGCCGGGACCGTGAACACCGGGGAGCTGTTTTTT.

The chain joins TRBV5-1 to TRBJ1-3; tentative D call: TRBD1 (5 bases). The CDR3 has 17 amino acids. Trimming took 4 bases from V and 0 from J, leaving 17 bases between them. Germline V gives CDR1 SGHRS, CDR2 YFSETQ. As DNA, the CDR3 is TGCGCCAGCAGCGTAACCCCAGGGCTATCCTCTGGAAACACCATATATTTT. Translated, it gives CASSVTPGLSSGNTIYF.

V and J are TRBV19 and TRBJ1-2; D perhaps matches TRBD1 (6 bases). The CDR3 runs to 13 residues. The V end was cut by 4 bases, the J end by 4 bases, with 10 bases between. Germline CDR1 reads LNHDA; CDR2 reads SQIVND (reference sequence). CDR3 residues: CASSTTGIYGYTF. CDR3 in DNA: TGTGCCAGTAGTACAACAGGGATCTATGGCTACACCTTC.

The chain carries TRBV7-7 and TRBJ2-5; possible D gene TRBD2, 6 bases. From germline, CDR1 is SSHAT and CDR2 FNYEAQ (reference sequence). The V and J ends lost 3 bases and 5 bases respectively, with 10 bases between them. The CDR3 sequence is 13 residues long. The CDR3 reads CASSFQEGETQYF. The CDR3 DNA sequence: TGTGCCAGCAGCTTTCAGGAGGGGGAGACCCAGTACTTC.

The CDR3 here is CASSEGGSSYNEQFF. CDR3 in DNA: TGTGCCAGCAGTGAGGGGGGTAGCTCCTACAATGAGCAGTTCTTC. The rearrangement joins TRBV2 to TRBJ2-1; D is perhaps TRBD2 (6 bases). Trimming left V 3 bases short and J 0 bases short, with 9 bases between. In germline, CDR1 is SNHLY, CDR2 FYNNEI. This CDR3 spans 15 amino acids.

This clone was seen a handful of times. The J gene is TRBJ1-4, the V gene TRBV6-4; the D gene is possibly TRBD1 (5 bases). The germline CDR1 and CDR2 sequences are MRHNA and SNTAGT. V was pared by 9 bases and J by 7 bases, with 21 bases between. The CDR3 is 15 amino acids. This chain's CDR3 is CASGGGSSPGEKLFF. The CDR3 DNA sequence: TGTGCCAGTGGGGGAGGGTCCAGTCCCGGTGAAAAACTGTTTTTT.

This chain connects TRBV5-1 to TRBJ2-7, with 10 bases fitting TRBD1. Germline CDR1 is SGHRS and CDR2 is YFSETQ. This CDR3 comprises 15 residues. V shed 0 bases, J shed 5 bases, and the junction held 5 bases outside the gene matches. CDR3 bases: TGCGCCAGCAGCTTGGTGGGACAGGGGTTCAACGAGCAGTACTTC. Translated: CASSLVGQGFNEQYF.

CDR3 nucleotide sequence: TGTGCCAACCAGGGGGCGAGCCCTGCCACTGAAGCTTTCTTT. Its translation is CANQGASPATEAFF. V and J are TRBV2 and TRBJ1-1; 8 bases agree with TRBD1. V gave up 10 bases and J gave up 4 bases; unmatched junction bases: 11. CDR3 size: 14 residues. CDR1 SNHLY and CDR2 FYNNEI come from the germline V gene.

The gene calls are TRBV6-1 and TRBJ2-2; no reliable D call. The CDR3 extends over 15 amino acids. Deletions cut 7 bases from V and 0 bases from J, with 12 bases between. Germline lookup yields CDR1 MNHNS and CDR2 SASEGT. This CDR3 is CASTFGQPNTGELFF. DNA of the CDR3: TGTGCCAGCACCTTCGGGCAACCGAACACCGGGGAGCTGTTTTTT.

This clone was counted once. The chain employs TRBV19 and TRBJ1-2; no clear D. This CDR3 spans 14 amino acids. In germline, CDR1 is LNHDA, CDR2 SQIVND (reference sequence). The germline V and J ends were trimmed by 3 bases and 4 bases, with 12 bases remaining between them. DNA of the CDR3: TGTGCCAGTAGTATGCAGGCCCAGCGCTATGGCTACACCTTC. It encodes CASSMQAQRYGYTF.

The rearrangement uses TRBV7-8 and TRBJ1-5, with D unclear. CDR1 SGHVS and CDR2 FQNEAQ come from the germline V gene. The CDR3 length is 17 residues. V lost 3 bases and J 1 base, leaving 16 bases between the germline ends. In nucleotides, the CDR3 is TGTGCCAGCAGCTTGGAGTCACAGATCATCAGCAATCAGCCCCAGCATTTT. Its protein is CASSLESQIISNQPQHF.

This clone was observed a handful of times. This sequence joins TRBV29-1 and TRBJ2-2; TRBD1 matches 9 bases. Germline lookup yields CDR1 SQVTM and CDR2 ANQGSEA. Trimming removed 4 bases from V and 6 bases from J; junction bases left unmatched: 9. The CDR3 totals 15 residues. CDR3 DNA sequence: TGCAGCGTTGCCCCCGGGACAGGGACGGCCGGGGAGCTGTTTTTT. This translates into CSVAPGTGTAGELFF.

The chain carries TRBV7-3 and TRBJ2-1; 9 nucleotides match TRBD1. CDR3 length: 16 amino acids. V shed 1 base and J 1 base; nucleotides not matched to a gene: 2. The germline V gene encodes CDR1 SGHTA and CDR2 FQGTGA. The CDR3 DNA follows: TGTGCCAGCAGCTTAAGTGGGACAGGGTCCTACAATGAGCAGTTCTTC. Encoded protein: CASSLSGTGSYNEQFF.

This chain uses TRBV7-6 with TRBJ1-6; no firm D call. The CDR3 has 15 residues. From germline, CDR1 is SGHVS and CDR2 FNYEAQ. The germline V and J ends were trimmed by 3 bases and 3 bases, with 9 bases remaining between them. The CDR3 region has the DNA TGTGCCAGCAGCTTGGCAGAACTCTATAATTCACCCCTCCACTTT. Translation: CASSLAELYNSPLHF.

This clone showed up just a few times. The J gene is TRBJ1-5, the V gene TRBV6-5, with TRBD1 matching 7 bases. CDR3 length equals 14 residues. Germline CDR1 reads MNHEY; CDR2 reads SVGAGI. Trimming at V came to 6 bases and at J to 1 base, leaving 3 bases not matched to a gene. CDR3 nucleotide sequence: TGTGCCAGCAGCGCGGGACAGAGCAATCAGCCCCAGCATTTT. Its translation: CASSAGQSNQPQHF.

The chain carries TRBV11-2 and TRBJ2-5, with 10 bases identical to TRBD2. CDR1 and CDR2 from the germline V gene are SGHAT and FQNNGV. Trimming removed 4 bases from V and 3 bases from J; junction bases left unmatched: 8. The CDR3 contains 16 residues. CDR3 sequence (DNA): TGTGCCAGCAGCTCGAGGGCACTAGCGGGGAAAGAGACCCAGTACTTC. It codes for CASSSRALAGKETQYF.

The chain couples TRBV7-9 to TRBJ2-2, with TRBD2 identical over 8 bases. The CDR3 totals 15 residues. V was pared by 7 bases and J by 4 bases, with 8 bases of the junction left unmatched. The germline CDR1 and CDR2 sequences are SEHNR and FQNEAQ (reference sequence). In nucleotides, the CDR3 is TGTGCCAGCAATTCAGCGGGAGTAGTCACCGGGGAGCTGTTTTTT. Protein product: CASNSAGVVTGELFF.

V is TRBV5-1 and J is TRBJ2-1; TRBD2 agrees at 9 bases. Germline assignment: CDR1 SGHRS and CDR2 YFSETQ. CDR3 length: 15 residues. V gave up 3 bases and J gave up 4 bases; unmatched junction bases: 5. CDR3: CASSSAGGTYNEQFF. The CDR3 coding sequence is TGCGCCAGCAGCTCAGCGGGGGGCACTTACAATGAGCAGTTCTTC.

This chain links TRBV2 with TRBJ1-2; D might be TRBD1 (5 bases). The V end lost 6 bases, the J end lost 4 bases, and 9 bases lay between the germline ends. This CDR3 is built from 12 residues. Germline assignment: CDR1 SNHLY and CDR2 FYNNEI. This CDR3 reads CASSSRVYGYTF. The CDR3 DNA is TGTGCCAGCAGCTCCAGGGTCTATGGCTACACCTTC.

The genes are TRBV6-5 and TRBJ2-7, with D possibly TRBD1 on 5 matching bases. Germline V gives CDR1 MNHEY, CDR2 SVGAGI. The CDR3 loop spans 13 amino acids. V was clipped by 4 bases and J by 7 bases, with 14 bases between them. The CDR3 loop reads CASSSTRAREQYF. The DNA for the CDR3 is TGTGCCAGCAGTTCTACCAGGGCAAGGGAGCAGTACTTC.

The V gene is TRBV6-5, the J gene TRBJ1-1; D not certain. V was pared by 0 bases and J by 8 bases, with 10 bases between. CDR3 size: 13 residues. Germline V gene data show CDR1 as MNHEY and CDR2 as SVGAGI. This CDR3 is CASSYSTPTEAFF. CDR3 nucleotides: TGTGCCAGCAGTTACTCGACCCCCACGGAAGCTTTCTTT.

This clone came up once. This chain joins TRBV27 and TRBJ1-1, with 10 nucleotides matching TRBD1. The CDR3 runs 16 residues. Germline values: CDR1 MNHEY, CDR2 SMNVEV (reference sequence). J lost 7 bases, V lost 8 bases, and 16 bases had no gene match. CDR3 amino acids: CASLRAGTGALGEAFF. Written as DNA, the CDR3 is TGTGCCAGCCTCCGGGCCGGGACAGGGGCCTTGGGTGAAGCTTTCTTT.

The chain has TRBV7-2 and TRBJ1-1; no firm D call. This CDR3 contains 15 residues. V gave up 1 base and J gave up 8 bases, with 17 bases separating them. Germline assignment: CDR1 SGHTA and CDR2 FQGNSA. The CDR3, as DNA: TGTGCCAGCAGCTTAGATGTTGGCCGGCAACGAGAAGCTTTCTTT. Translating it yields CASSLDVGRQREAFF.